This T cell receptor beta chain was captured in a study of OX40 agonist ivuxolimab in advanced cancers. The overall study: At doses from 0.01 to 10 mg/kg, patients were given intravenous ivuxolimab every 2 weeks. With a range of roughly 23 to 90, age averaged approximately 60 years, and nearly 85% were male. Two patients with cutaneous melanoma and one with hepatocellular carcinoma, three in total, showed partial responses.

Method: immunoSEQ multiplex PCR; TCRdb's copy keeps in-frame clones and lacks some. The table has tens of thousands of clones, around 87% seen once. A remark on this clone: Its specificity is unknown.

Whole-study findings and limits: Dose levels from 0.1 to 3.0 mg/kg saw CD4+ and CD8+ blood T cells expand clonally by week 6.

The CDR3 is 17 amino acids. V trimming: 6 bases; J trimming: 0 bases; junction bases outside the gene matches: 10. Germline-derived CDR1 and CDR2 are MDHEN and SYDVKM. The sequencing here drew on CD4+ or CD8+ T cells sorted from blood, taken in a trial of the OX40 agonist ivuxolimab. The sequence was collected from an adult with an advanced solid tumor such as melanoma, head and neck, liver or kidney cancer. The rearrangement uses TRBV28 and TRBJ2-1; 8 positions agree with TRBD2. The CDR3 DNA follows: TGTGCCAGCAGCCACACCCAAGCGGGAGACTCCTACAATGAGCAGTTCTTC. Translation gives CASSHTQAGDSYNEQFF.